Listed below are T cell receptor beta chains from one sample, sequenced in a study of blood T cell repertoires in COVID-19. The method was immunoSEQ multiplex PCR; TCRdb's version includes in-frame clones alone and lacks a portion of them. The sample lists about 61,000 clones, approximately 87% occurring once. The sequencing input was peripheral blood. These receptors were taken from a man aged 55-75 years with acute or convalescent COVID-19. CDR3s include the opening cysteine and the closing phenylalanine or tryptophan. D genes are given only for firm matches. A clone size is listed for some rows: how often the clone was seen (once, few, many), or a class if it is expanded.

d_call	cdr3_length	j_call	v_call	clone_size	cdr3_aa	cdr3_nt
TRBD2	14	TRBJ2-1	TRBV30	once	CAWSGVAGGNQQFF	TGTGCCTGGAGTGGAGTAGCGGGGGGGAATCAGCAGTTCTTC
-	12	TRBJ1-2	TRBV2	-	CASSERGYGYTF	TGTGCCAGCAGTGAACGAGGCTATGGCTACACCTTC
TRBD1	14	TRBJ2-7	TRBV19	-	CASSIAPTGAEQYF	TGTGCCAGTAGTATAGCGCCCACAGGGGCCGAGCAGTACTTC
-	13	TRBJ1-3	TRBV6-5	-	CASSTASGNTIYF	TGTGCCAGCAGTACAGCCTCTGGAAACACCATATATTTT
-	14	TRBJ1-2	TRBV4-3	-	CASRPAGGSYGYTF	TGCGCCAGCAGACCTGCCGGGGGTTCCTATGGCTACACCTTC
TRBD1	15	TRBJ2-4	TRBV18	-	CASSPYRGAKNIQYF	TGTGCCAGCTCACCGTACAGGGGAGCCAAAAACATTCAGTACTTC
-	12	TRBJ2-7	TRBV12-3/TRBV12-4	-	CASSSTRGEQYF	TGTGCCAGCAGCTCCACACGGGGCGAGCAGTACTTC
-	15	TRBJ1-6	TRBV30	-	CAWSRQVGDNSPLHF	TGTGCCTGGAGTAGACAGGTGGGGGATAATTCACCCCTCCACTTT
TRBD1	12	TRBJ1-2	TRBV28	-	CASSSQGDGYTF	TGTGCCAGCAGTTCACAGGGGGATGGCTACACCTTC
TRBD1	14	TRBJ1-5	TRBV10-3	-	CAISGTGGGQPQHF	TGTGCCATCAGTGGAACAGGGGGCGGGCAGCCCCAGCATTTT
TRBD1	17	TRBJ1-4	TRBV6-2/TRBV6-3	-	CASSYPSRTGRREKLFF	TGTGCCAGCAGTTACCCATCGAGGACAGGGAGACGAGAAAAACTGTTTTTT
-	14	TRBJ2-3	TRBV5-1	-	CASSSPAGTDTQYF	TGCGCCAGCAGCAGCCCGGCGGGCACAGATACGCAGTATTTT
-	12	TRBJ2-1	TRBV9	-	CASSVGLNEQFF	TGTGCCAGCAGCGTAGGTCTCAATGAGCAGTTCTTC
-	15	TRBJ1-2	TRBV29-1	-	CSVPRPGLTNYGYTF	TGCAGCGTTCCTAGGCCAGGACTGACTAACTATGGCTACACCTTC
TRBD1	13	TRBJ2-7	TRBV5-8	-	CASSPGQGGEQYF	TGTGCCAGCAGCCCGGGACAGGGAGGCGAGCAGTACTTC
-	15	TRBJ1-5	TRBV7-2	-	CASSLEAAGNQPQHF	TGTGCCAGCAGCTTAGAGGCCGCGGGCAATCAGCCCCAGCATTTT
TRBD2	15	TRBJ2-7	TRBV11-1	-	CASSLVASGGYEQYF	TGTGCCAGCAGCTTAGTTGCTAGCGGCGGCTACGAGCAGTACTTC
-	12	TRBJ1-1	TRBV19	-	CASSITGGGAFF	TGTGCCAGTAGTATAACGGGCGGGGGAGCTTTCTTT
TRBD2	16	TRBJ2-3	TRBV19	-	CASSVSSGGGTDTQYF	TGTGCCAGTAGTGTCTCTAGCGGGGGGGGCACAGATACGCAGTATTTT
-	13	TRBJ2-5	TRBV7-8	-	CASSLAVFETQYF	TGTGCCAGCAGCTTAGCTGTATTTGAGACCCAGTACTTC
-	18	TRBJ2-1	TRBV5-1	once	CASSLDSKGGDSYNEQFF	TGCGCCAGCAGCTTGGATTCGAAGGGGGGGGACTCCTACAATGAGCAGTTCTTC
-	14	TRBJ2-7	TRBV7-2	-	CASSLQQGPYEQYF	TGTGCCAGCAGCCTACAACAGGGTCCCTACGAGCAGTACTTC
-	15	TRBJ1-2	TRBV18	-	CASSPNPDNYYGYTF	TGTGCCAGCTCACCGAACCCGGACAATTACTATGGCTACACCTTC
TRBD2	16	TRBJ2-3	TRBV18	-	CASSPAGTSLTDTQYF	TGTGCCAGCTCACCGGCTGGGACTAGCCTCACAGATACGCAGTATTTT
-	13	TRBJ1-2	TRBV6-1	-	CASSEGGGYGYTF	TGTGCCAGCAGTGAAGGGGGCGGCTATGGCTACACCTTC
TRBD1	14	TRBJ1-4	TRBV10-3	-	CAISEDRGNEKLFF	TGTGCCATCAGTGAAGACAGGGGAAATGAAAAACTGTTTTTT
TRBD1	15	TRBJ1-2	TRBV10-3	-	CAISSTGGEGYGYTF	TGTGCCATCAGTTCCACAGGGGGCGAGGGCTATGGCTACACCTTC
-	13	TRBJ2-7	TRBV19	-	CASSIDGQGRQYF	TGTGCCAGTAGTATAGATGGGCAGGGTCGGCAGTACTTC
TRBD2	16	TRBJ2-3	TRBV10-1	-	CASSDLLAGGTDTQYF	TGCGCCAGCAGTGATTTACTAGCGGGCGGCACAGATACGCAGTATTTT
-	12	TRBJ2-7	TRBV27	-	CASGYWGHEQYF	TGTGCCAGCGGCTATTGGGGGCACGAGCAGTACTTC
-	13	TRBJ1-3	TRBV12-3/TRBV12-4	-	CASRTASGNTIYF	TGTGCCAGCAGGACAGCGTCTGGAAACACCATATATTTT
TRBD2	17	TRBJ2-5	TRBV6-2/TRBV6-3	-	CASSYGDGGAEQETQYF	TGTGCCAGCAGTTACGGCGACGGGGGGGCAGAGCAAGAGACCCAGTACTTC
-	13	TRBJ1-1	TRBV19	-	CASSLGQNTEAFF	TGTGCCAGTAGTTTGGGACAGAACACTGAAGCTTTCTTT
-	14	TRBJ2-5	TRBV5-6	-	CASSLMGAQETQYF	TGTGCCAGCAGCTTGATGGGCGCACAAGAGACCCAGTACTTC
TRBD2	18	TRBJ2-5	TRBV7-2	-	CASSLTSGGGGIQETQYF	TGTGCCAGCAGCTTGACTAGCGGGGGAGGAGGCATCCAAGAGACCCAGTACTTC
TRBD2	18	TRBJ2-3	TRBV5-4	-	CASSLSATSGGQVDTQYF	TGTGCCAGCAGCTTGAGTGCGACTAGCGGGGGGCAGGTAGATACGCAGTATTTT
TRBD1	16	TRBJ1-2	TRBV10-3	-	CAISDQDRGRSNGYTF	TGTGCCATCAGTGACCAAGACAGGGGGCGTTCAAATGGCTACACCTTC
-	13	TRBJ2-3	TRBV18	-	CASSPGREDTQYF	TGTGCCAGCTCACCGGGCAGGGAAGATACGCAGTATTTT
TRBD2	16	TRBJ2-1	TRBV6-2/TRBV6-3	-	CASSMERGGFYNEQFF	TGTGCCAGCAGTATGGAGCGGGGGGGCTTCTACAATGAGCAGTTCTTC
-	13	TRBJ1-1	TRBV2	-	CASSRAENTEAFF	TGTGCCAGCAGCAGGGCCGAGAACACTGAAGCTTTCTTT
-	15	TRBJ2-7	TRBV21-1	-	CASSIIVRDSYEQYF	TGTGCCAGCAGCATCATAGTCCGGGACAGCTACGAGCAGTACTTC
-	13	TRBJ2-1	TRBV4-2	medium-sized	CASSPGAYNEQFF	TGTGCCAGCAGCCCAGGGGCCTACAATGAGCAGTTCTTC
-	14	TRBJ1-2	TRBV27	-	CASSLGSRLDGYTF	TGTGCCAGCAGTTTGGGCAGCCGGCTTGATGGCTACACCTTC
TRBD2	16	TRBJ2-3	TRBV9	-	CASSAELASYTDTQYF	TGTGCCAGCAGCGCGGAACTAGCGTCCTACACAGATACGCAGTATTTT
-	15	TRBJ2-1	TRBV4-1	-	CASSQEWRGHNEQFF	TGCGCCAGCAGCCAAGAATGGCGGGGGCACAATGAGCAGTTCTTC
-	15	TRBJ1-5	TRBV3-1/TRBV3-2	-	CASSQDQSVGQPQHF	TGTGCCAGCAGCCAAGATCAGTCAGTCGGGCAGCCCCAGCATTTT
TRBD1	15	TRBJ2-5	TRBV15	-	CATSTEQGSQETQYF	TGTGCCACCAGCACTGAACAGGGGTCTCAAGAGACCCAGTACTTC
-	15	TRBJ2-7	TRBV4-3	-	CASSQDGAPSGEQYF	TGCGCCAGCAGCCAAGATGGGGCCCCATCGGGTGAGCAGTACTTC
TRBD2	15	TRBJ2-1	TRBV5-1	few	CASSDTSGGDREQFF	TGCGCCAGCAGCGATACTAGCGGGGGGGATCGTGAGCAGTTCTTC
-	14	TRBJ2-3	TRBV7-2	-	CASSYPTVPDTQYF	TGTGCCAGCAGCTACCCGACAGTTCCAGATACGCAGTATTTT
-	14	TRBJ1-2	TRBV7-2	-	CASSPRTANYGYTF	TGTGCCAGCAGCCCCCGGACAGCCAACTATGGCTACACCTTC
-	17	TRBJ1-4	TRBV5-8	-	CASSLVYGRTANEKLFF	TGTGCCAGCAGCTTGGTGTATGGGAGAACGGCTAATGAAAAACTGTTTTTT
-	15	TRBJ1-1	TRBV6-2/TRBV6-3	-	CASSSQTPLNTEAFF	TGTGCCAGCAGTTCACAGACACCTTTGAACACTGAAGCTTTCTTT
TRBD1	14	TRBJ1-2	TRBV27	-	CASSSGTANYGYTF	TGTGCCAGCAGTTCCGGGACAGCAAACTATGGCTACACCTTC